These 26 T cell receptor beta chains were sequenced from one sample in a study of T cells in Graves' hyperthyroidism and ophthalmopathy. It was RNA transcripts that yielded the amplified TCR beta CDR3 regions. HTBI primers were used for first-round RT-PCR of the TCR CDR3. TCRdb redid the calling of the multiplex PCR reads with MiXCR, one entry per CDR3 protein. The table records about half a million distinct CDR3 sequences, around 21% of them present only once. Sequencing was done on a sample of blood. Receptors originate from a man aged 18 to 30 with Graves' hyperthyroidism.

The rearrangement uses TRBV6-5 and TRBJ2-4; 9 positions agree with TRBD1. Germline assignment: CDR1 MNHEY and CDR2 SVGAGI. J gave up 8 bases and V 7 bases, and 9 bases lay outside the gene matches. This CDR3 has 14 residues. The CDR3: CASNPDRGIDIQYF. CDR3 sequence (DNA): TGTGCCAGCAACCCGGACAGGGGTATTGACATTCAGTACTTC.

This chain joins TRBV27 and TRBJ2-2; 13 bases fit TRBD2. V was pared by 6 bases and J by 9 bases, with 7 bases of the junction left unmatched. The CDR3 runs 15 residues. Germline loops: CDR1 MNHEY, CDR2 SMNVEV (reference sequence). The CDR3 loop reads CASRRLAGGFWELFF. CDR3 coding DNA: TGTGCCAGCAGGCGACTAGCGGGGGGTTTTTGGGAGCTGTTTTTT.

This clonotype was counted many times. The CDR3 bases are TGTGCCATCAGTGGATCTGGGGCAGGGCATAATCAGCCCCAGCATTTT. Translation gives CAISGSGAGHNQPQHF. The chain carries TRBV10-3 and TRBJ1-5; tentatively, D is TRBD1 (5 bases). Germline assignment: CDR1 ENHRY and CDR2 SYGVKD. There are 16 residues in the CDR3. With 4 bases removed from V and 4 bases from J, the gap between germline ends came to 17 bases.

The genes are TRBV28 and TRBJ2-7, with D possibly TRBD2 on 7 matching bases. Germline V CDR1 and CDR2: MDHEN, SYDVKM. The length of the CDR3 is 16 residues. V dropped 6 bases and J dropped 1 base, with 19 bases sitting between them. The CDR3 coding sequence is TGTGCCAGCAGCTTAGGGGGGGCTAGCGGTTCCTACGAGCAGTACTTC. Its protein product is CASSLGGASGSYEQYF.

V and J are TRBV15 and TRBJ2-5; maybe TRBD2 (6 bases). Germline-derived CDR1 and CDR2 are LNHNV and YYDKDF (reference sequence). Deletions cut 0 bases from V and 3 bases from J, with 14 bases between. The CDR3 totals 16 residues. The CDR3 nucleotides read TGTGCCACCAGCAGAGATAGGCCTAGCGACGAAGAGACCCAGTACTTC. This translates into CATSRDRPSDEETQYF.

The V and J genes are TRBV20-1 and TRBJ2-7; no clear D. There are 10 residues in the CDR3. CDR1 is DFQATT and CDR2 is SNEGSKA in the germline V gene (reference sequence). The V end lost 2 bases, the J end lost 6 bases, and 5 bases lay between the germline ends. Here the CDR3 DNA reads TGCAGTGCTAGATTCAGCGAGCAGTACTTC. This sequence encodes CSARFSEQYF.

V usage is TRBV27 and J usage is TRBJ2-3; 7 bases match TRBD1. CDR1 and CDR2 (germline): MNHEY, SMNVEV (reference sequence). The V and J ends lost 6 bases and 3 bases, in that order; junction bases with no gene match: 6. The CDR3 sequence is 14 residues long. CDR3 region: CASRVGGFTDTQYF. The CDR3 nucleotides are TGTGCCAGCAGGGTAGGGGGCTTTACAGATACGCAGTATTTT.

This clonotype was found many times. The chain carries TRBV7-6 and TRBJ2-5; 10 bases are a match to TRBD2. The CDR3 consists of 16 residues. The junction had 9 bases not matched to a gene; V was cut back by 4 bases and J by 4 bases. CDR1 is SGHVS and CDR2 is FNYEAQ in the germline V gene. CDR3 residues: CASSSPIVAGGETQYF. The CDR3 DNA reads TGTGCCAGCAGCTCCCCGATCGTAGCGGGGGGAGAGACCCAGTACTTC.

On this clonotype itself: The junction does not match germline at one end; this may be a read error. The chain is built from TRBV6-1 and TRBJ2-7, with TRBD2 matching over 9 bases. The germline V gene has CDR1 MNHNS and CDR2 SASEGT. The CDR3 extends over 13 amino acids. CDR3 protein: CASRGTSSDEQYF. For the CDR3, the DNA is TGTGCCAGCAGGGGGACTAGCTCCGACGAGCAGTACTTC.

This clonotype was counted at least ten times. V and J are TRBV30 and TRBJ2-5, with 9 positions matching TRBD2. The CDR3 is 13 residues long. Trimming at V came to 2 bases and at J to 9 bases, leaving 7 bases not matched to a gene. Per germline, CDR1 GTSNPN and CDR2 SVGIG (reference sequence). CDR3 nucleotides: TGTGCCTGGAGTATTAGCGGGGGTTTCGCCCAGTACTTC. Amino acids: CAWSISGGFAQYF.

This chain joins TRBV15 and TRBJ1-2; D gene unclear. Germline values: CDR1 LNHNV, CDR2 YYDKDF (reference sequence). The CDR3 runs 17 residues. The V gene lost 0 bases and the J gene lost 4 bases, with 18 bases spanning the gap. The CDR3 sequence: CATSRDDGPGMVYGYTF. CDR3 bases: TGTGCCACCAGCAGAGATGATGGTCCCGGGATGGTCTATGGCTACACCTTC.

This clonotype was recorded many times. The chain employs TRBV20-1 and TRBJ1-1; tentatively, D is TRBD1 (6 bases). The CDR3 spans 10 residues. Trimming shortened V by 5 bases and J by 10 bases, and 11 bases separated the two germline ends. Germline CDR1 DFQATT, CDR2 SNEGSKA (reference sequence). In DNA, the CDR3 is TGCAGTGCTGGGGGACACGCAGCTTTCTTT. This gives the protein CSAGGHAAFF.

This clonotype turned up a few times. The chain employs TRBV29-1 and TRBJ2-7; a possible D gene is TRBD2 (5 bases). Trimming took 2 bases from V and 2 from J, leaving 10 bases between them. The CDR3 loop spans 13 amino acids. Germline V gene data show CDR1 as SQVTM and CDR2 as ANQGSEA. CDR3 sequence reads: CSVESGIPYEQYF. As DNA, the CDR3 is TGCAGCGTTGAATCGGGGATCCCCTACGAGCAGTACTTC.

J is TRBJ1-2 and V is TRBV18, with D unclear. V was trimmed by 2 bases and J by 2 bases, leaving 6 bases between them. The CDR3 length is 13 residues. Germline-derived CDR1 and CDR2 are KGHSH and LQKENI. The CDR3 loop is CASSPYGNYGYTF. The CDR3 region has the DNA TGTGCCAGCTCACCATACGGGAACTATGGCTACACCTTC.

This clonotype has at least ten counts. The chain has TRBV2 and TRBJ2-5; TRBD2 aligns across 13 bases. Germline V lookup: CDR1 SNHLY, CDR2 FYNNEI. V dropped 5 bases and J dropped 5; count of bases not matched to a gene: 8. This CDR3 has 16 amino acids. The CDR3 loop is CASSILAGGPRETQYF. CDR3 nucleotide sequence: TGTGCCAGCAGTATACTAGCGGGGGGGCCGCGGGAGACCCAGTACTTC.

The sample holds a few counts of this clonotype. The V and J genes are TRBV3-1 and TRBJ1-1; D not resolved. The CDR3 spans 14 residues. The V gene's germline CDR1 is LGHDT and CDR2 YNNKEL (reference sequence). Trimming took 5 bases from V and 4 from J, leaving 14 bases between them. The DNA for the CDR3 is TGTGCCAGCAGCACTGCGAGTGGTGGCACTGAAGCTTTCTTT. It specifies CASSTASGGTEAFF.

The gene calls are TRBV11-1 and TRBJ2-5; TRBD1 or TRBD2 may be the D gene (6 bases each). V was cut by 3 bases and J by 2 bases, with 31 bases left in between. Germline V CDR1 and CDR2: SGHAT, FQDESV (reference sequence). CDR3 length: 21 amino acids. The CDR3: CASSLGLRGRIGKRFQETQYF. In DNA form, the CDR3 reads TGTGCCAGCAGCTTGGGACTCAGGGGAAGAATAGGGAAGCGTTTTCAAGAGACCCAGTACTTC. Combining the CDR3 with reference TRBV11-1 and TRBJ2-5 gives the whole variable domain EAEVAQSPRYKITEKSQAVAFWCDPISGHATLYWYRQILGQGPELLVQFQDESVVDDSQLPKDRFSAERLKGVDSTLKIQPAELGDSAMYLCASSLGLRGRIGKRFQETQYFGPGTRLLVL.

This clonotype appeared many times. V gene TRBV6-1 combines with J gene TRBJ2-2; D is possibly TRBD2 (5 bases). V gave up 7 bases and J gave up 6 bases, with 18 bases separating them. The V gene's germline CDR1 is MNHNS and CDR2 SASEGT. The CDR3 length is 15 residues. This chain's CDR3 is CASTLMREIPGELFF. DNA for the CDR3: TGTGCCAGCACCCTCATGAGGGAGATCCCCGGGGAGCTGTTTTTT.

This clonotype showed up many times. The chain employs TRBV6-5 and TRBJ2-7; 9 positions agree with TRBD1. Germline-derived CDR1 and CDR2 are MNHEY and SVGAGI. The CDR3 is made up of 12 amino acids. With 6 bases clipped from V and 13 bases from J, the junction kept 10 bases outside the gene matches. CDR3 nucleotides: TGTGCCAGCAGGGGAAAGGGGGACAGGGATTACTTC. Translation gives CASRGKGDRDYF.

This clonotype has a handful of counts. This chain links TRBV18 with TRBJ1-1, with a tentative D call TRBD1 (5 bases). Trimming took 0 bases from V and 0 from J, leaving 8 bases between them. CDR3 size: 15 residues. Germline values: CDR1 KGHSH, CDR2 LQKENI. Here the CDR3 reads CASSPPGELNTEAFF. In DNA form, the CDR3 reads TGTGCCAGCTCACCACCAGGGGAATTGAACACTGAAGCTTTCTTT.

The gene calls are TRBV6-1 and TRBJ1-1; D possibly corresponds to TRBD1 (5 bases). Trimming left V 6 bases short and J 0 bases short, with 14 bases between. The CDR3 has 15 amino acids. Germline V gives CDR1 MNHNS, CDR2 SASEGT. The CDR3 here is CASRTGDGLNTEAFF. The DNA for the CDR3 is TGTGCCAGCAGAACCGGGGACGGACTGAACACTGAAGCTTTCTTT.

The sample holds a few counts of this clonotype. This CDR3 fails to terminate in the conserved phenylalanine or tryptophan, so it likely reflects a read error. CDR3 DNA sequence: TGTGCCAGCAGCCAAGAGGAGGGGTTAAACTATGGCTACACCGTC. Its translation: CASSQEEGLNYGYTV. The chain combines TRBV4-2 with TRBJ1-2; a weak D match, TRBD1 (5 bases). This CDR3 comprises 15 residues. With 0 bases removed from V and 2 bases from J, the gap between germline ends came to 10 bases. Germline V gene lookup returns CDR1 LGHNA and CDR2 YNFKEQ.

This clonotype was found once. The CDR3 is CASQKGPGREAFF. CDR3 in DNA: TGTGCCAGTCAAAAAGGGCCAGGTCGGGAAGCTTTCTTT. This chain connects TRBV19 to TRBJ1-1; D is uncertain. Germline-derived CDR1 and CDR2 are LNHDA and SQIVND (reference sequence). Between the trimmed V and J ends, which lost 8 bases and 8 bases, there was a span of 18 bases. CDR3 length: 13 residues.

This clonotype was observed many times. J is TRBJ2-5 and V is TRBV7-6, with 12 bases matching TRBD1. Germline CDR1 SGHVS, CDR2 FNYEAQ. V dropped 2 bases and J dropped 3; count of bases not matched to a gene: 10. This CDR3 is built from 18 residues. The CDR3, as DNA: TGTGCCAGCAGCTTATTTGGGACAGGGGGCGCGGGGGAAGAGACCCAGTACTTC. Translated, it gives CASSLFGTGGAGEETQYF.

This clonotype was detected many times. V usage is TRBV11-3 and J usage is TRBJ2-2; 8 bases match TRBD2. The CDR3 is made up of 14 amino acids. The germline CDR1 and CDR2 sequences are SGHNT and YENEEA. The V segment lost 2 bases and the J segment 6 bases; nucleotides outside the gene matches: 2. As DNA, the CDR3 is TGTGCCAGCAGCTTAACGGGGGGGGCCGGGGAGCTGTTTTTT. Encoded protein: CASSLTGGAGELFF.

This clonotype was observed many times. The chain uses TRBV6-5 and TRBJ1-2, with D perhaps matching TRBD1 (6 bases). This CDR3 has 12 amino acids. Looked up from germline, CDR1 is MNHEY and CDR2 is SVGAGI. Trimming shortened V by 7 bases and J by 6 bases, and 12 bases separated the two germline ends. CDR3 in DNA: TGTGCCAGCATGGAGGGGGGTCATGGCTACACCTTC. Translating gives CASMEGGHGYTF.